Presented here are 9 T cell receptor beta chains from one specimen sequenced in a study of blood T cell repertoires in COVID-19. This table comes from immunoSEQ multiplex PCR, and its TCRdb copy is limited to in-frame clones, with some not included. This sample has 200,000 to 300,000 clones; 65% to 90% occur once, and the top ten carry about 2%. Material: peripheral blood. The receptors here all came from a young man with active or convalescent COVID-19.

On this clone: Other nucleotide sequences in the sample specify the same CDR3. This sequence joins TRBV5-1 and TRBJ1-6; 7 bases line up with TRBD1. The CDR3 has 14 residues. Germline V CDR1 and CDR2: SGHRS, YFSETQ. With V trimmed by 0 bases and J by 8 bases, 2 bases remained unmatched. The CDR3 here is CASSLGQGDSPLHF. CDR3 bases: TGCGCCAGCAGCTTGGGACAGGGTGATTCACCCCTCCACTTT.

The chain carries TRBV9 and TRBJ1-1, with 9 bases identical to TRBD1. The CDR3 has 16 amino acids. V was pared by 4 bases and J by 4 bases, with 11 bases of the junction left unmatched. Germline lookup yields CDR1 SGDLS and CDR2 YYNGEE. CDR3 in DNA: TGTGCCAGCAGCTTAAATTCCGGGACAGGGCTCACTGAAGCTTTCTTT. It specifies CASSLNSGTGLTEAFF.

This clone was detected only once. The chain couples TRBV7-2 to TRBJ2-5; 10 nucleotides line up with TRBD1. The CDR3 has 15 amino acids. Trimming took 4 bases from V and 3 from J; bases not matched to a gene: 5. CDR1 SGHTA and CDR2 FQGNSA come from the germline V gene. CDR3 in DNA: TGTGCCAGCAGCTGGGACAGGGGTACGAAAGAGACCCAGTACTTC. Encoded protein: CASSWDRGTKETQYF.

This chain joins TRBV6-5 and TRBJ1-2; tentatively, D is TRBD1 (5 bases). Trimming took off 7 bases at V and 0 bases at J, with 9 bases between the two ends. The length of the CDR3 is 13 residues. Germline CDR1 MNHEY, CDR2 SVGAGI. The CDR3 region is CASTTAPNYGYTF. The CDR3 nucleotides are TGTGCCAGCACGACAGCTCCTAACTATGGCTACACCTTC.

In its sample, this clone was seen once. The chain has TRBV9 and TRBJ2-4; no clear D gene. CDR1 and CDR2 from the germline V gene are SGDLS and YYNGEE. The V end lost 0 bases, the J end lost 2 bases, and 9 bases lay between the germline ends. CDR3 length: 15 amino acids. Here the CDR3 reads CASSVDLSSKNIQYF. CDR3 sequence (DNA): TGTGCCAGCAGCGTAGACTTGTCTTCCAAAAACATTCAGTACTTC. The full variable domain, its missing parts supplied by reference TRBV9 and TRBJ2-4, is DSGVTQTPKHLITATGQRVTLRCSPRSGDLSVYWYQQSLDQGLQFLIQYYNGEERAKGNILERFSAQQFPDLHSELNLSSLELGDSALYFCASSVDLSSKNIQYFGAGTRLSVL.

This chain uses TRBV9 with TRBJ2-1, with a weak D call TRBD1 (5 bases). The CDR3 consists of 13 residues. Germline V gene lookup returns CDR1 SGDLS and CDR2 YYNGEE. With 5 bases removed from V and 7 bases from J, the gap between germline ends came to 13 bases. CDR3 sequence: CASRGHIENEQFF. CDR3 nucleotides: TGTGCCAGCAGAGGACATATAGAGAATGAGCAGTTCTTC.

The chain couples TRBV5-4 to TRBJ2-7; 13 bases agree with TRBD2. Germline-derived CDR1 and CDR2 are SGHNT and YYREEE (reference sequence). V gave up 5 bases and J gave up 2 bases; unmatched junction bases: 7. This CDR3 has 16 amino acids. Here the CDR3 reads CASREGLAGRTYEQYF. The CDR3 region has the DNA TGTGCCAGCAGAGAGGGACTAGCGGGGAGGACCTACGAGCAGTACTTC.

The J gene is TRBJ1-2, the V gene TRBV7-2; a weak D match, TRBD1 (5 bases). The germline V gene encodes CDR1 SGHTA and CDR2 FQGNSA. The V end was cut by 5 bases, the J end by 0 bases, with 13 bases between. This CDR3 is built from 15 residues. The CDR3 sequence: CASSPYRIANYGYTF. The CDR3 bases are TGTGCCAGCAGCCCTTACAGGATAGCTAACTATGGCTACACCTTC.

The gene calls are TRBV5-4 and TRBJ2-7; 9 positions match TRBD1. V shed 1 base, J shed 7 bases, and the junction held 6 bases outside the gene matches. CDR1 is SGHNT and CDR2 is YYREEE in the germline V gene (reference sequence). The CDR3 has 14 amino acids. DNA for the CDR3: TGTGCCAGCAGCTTGCGGGACAGGGCTGTGGAGCAGTACTTC. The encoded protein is CASSLRDRAVEQYF.